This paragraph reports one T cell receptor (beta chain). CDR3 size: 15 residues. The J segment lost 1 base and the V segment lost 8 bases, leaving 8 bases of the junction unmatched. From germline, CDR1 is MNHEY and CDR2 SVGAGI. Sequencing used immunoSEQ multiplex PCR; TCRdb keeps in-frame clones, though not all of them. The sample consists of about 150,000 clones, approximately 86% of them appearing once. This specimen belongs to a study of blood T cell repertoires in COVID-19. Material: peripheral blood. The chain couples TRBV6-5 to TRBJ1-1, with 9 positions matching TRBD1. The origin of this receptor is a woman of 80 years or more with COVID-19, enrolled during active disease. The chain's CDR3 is CASWGKGQGNTEAFF. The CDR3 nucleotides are TGTGCCAGCTGGGGAAAGGGACAGGGGAACACTGAAGCTTTCTTT.